This entry lists 8 T cell receptor beta chains sequenced from one sample in a study of blood T cell repertoires in COVID-19. Libraries were prepared by immunoSEQ multiplex PCR; TCRdb keeps only in-frame clonotypes and omits some of them. The data hold a few hundred thousand clones, with 70% to 90% observed a single time. Specimen: PBMCs or T cells enriched from blood (not recorded which). The receptor set was obtained from a woman aged 45 to 65 who had been exposed to COVID-19.

The chain couples TRBV4-3 to TRBJ2-5, with 7 bases matching TRBD2. Germline CDR1 and CDR2: LGHNA and YSLEER. The CDR3 loop spans 16 amino acids. J lost 5 bases, V lost 2 bases, and 11 bases had no gene match. CDR3 nucleotides: TGCGCCAGCAGCCAAACCCGAGGCGTGGGAGGGGAGACCCAGTACTTC. Its protein product is CASSQTRGVGGETQYF.

The J gene is TRBJ2-3, the V gene TRBV5-6, with D perhaps TRBD1 (5 bases). CDR1 and CDR2 (germline): SGHDT, YYEEEE. CDR3 size: 17 residues. V was trimmed by 0 bases and J by 6 bases, leaving 20 bases between them. CDR3: CASSLDALNFRADTQYF. CDR3 nucleotides: TGTGCCAGCAGCTTGGATGCCCTCAACTTCAGGGCGGATACGCAGTATTTT.

The rearrangement links TRBV15 to TRBJ1-6; D is unresolved. Germline CDR1 LNHNV, CDR2 YYDKDF (reference sequence). V gave up 6 bases and J gave up 9 bases, with 12 bases separating them. The CDR3 runs 13 residues. This CDR3 is CATSGGKSSPLHF. For the CDR3, the DNA is TGTGCCACCAGTGGAGGGAAATCTTCACCCCTCCACTTT.

J is TRBJ1-1 and V is TRBV27; D not resolved. The CDR3 spans 15 residues. The V end was cut by 6 bases, the J end by 1 base, with 15 bases between. CDR1 is MNHEY, CDR2 SMNVEV, per germline (reference sequence). CDR3 residues: CASSPSWAGNTEAFF. In DNA, the CDR3 is TGTGCCAGCAGCCCTTCGTGGGCGGGGAACACTGAAGCTTTCTTT.

This clone was detected only once. The V and J genes are TRBV7-2 and TRBJ1-2; TRBD1 matches at 10 bases. The germline V gene encodes CDR1 SGHTA and CDR2 FQGNSA. V lost 5 bases, J lost 6 bases, and 12 bases stayed unmatched. There are 16 residues in the CDR3. The CDR3 here is CASSLFRTGGIDGYTF. CDR3 nucleotides: TGTGCCAGCAGCCTGTTTAGGACAGGGGGTATTGATGGCTACACCTTC. Based on the CDR3 plus reference TRBV7-2 and TRBJ1-2, the full variable domain is GAGVSQSPSNKVTEKGKDVELRCDPISGHTALYWYRQSLGQGLEFLIYFQGNSAPDKSGLPSDRFSAERTGGSVSTLTIQRTQQEDSAVYLCASSLFRTGGIDGYTFGSGTRLTVV.

The chain uses TRBV30 and TRBJ1-2, with TRBD1 matching 7 bases. The germline CDR1 and CDR2 sequences are GTSNPN and SVGIG (reference sequence). CDR3 length: 14 amino acids. The V and J ends lost 4 bases and 7 bases, in that order; junction bases with no gene match: 12. The chain's CDR3 is CAWTPTGLLFGYTF. The CDR3 nucleotides are TGTGCCTGGACCCCGACAGGGCTTTTATTTGGCTACACCTTC.

The chain is built from TRBV11-2 and TRBJ1-1, with D perhaps TRBD1 (5 bases). Trimming took off 10 bases at V and 1 base at J, with 10 bases between the two ends. Germline CDR1 SGHAT, CDR2 FQNNGV. This CDR3 comprises 12 residues. The CDR3 loop reads CATRGENTEAFF. The CDR3, as DNA: TGTGCCACCCGGGGGGAGAACACTGAAGCTTTCTTT.

CDR3 loop: CASRQGLGGYTF. The CDR3 coding sequence is TGCGCCAGCAGACAGGGATTGGGTGGCTACACCTTC. The V call is TRBV10-2, the J call TRBJ1-2; a weak D match, TRBD1 (6 bases). V was clipped by 6 bases and J by 7 bases, with 12 bases between them. The CDR3 covers 12 residues. Germline values: CDR1 WSHSY, CDR2 SAAADI.